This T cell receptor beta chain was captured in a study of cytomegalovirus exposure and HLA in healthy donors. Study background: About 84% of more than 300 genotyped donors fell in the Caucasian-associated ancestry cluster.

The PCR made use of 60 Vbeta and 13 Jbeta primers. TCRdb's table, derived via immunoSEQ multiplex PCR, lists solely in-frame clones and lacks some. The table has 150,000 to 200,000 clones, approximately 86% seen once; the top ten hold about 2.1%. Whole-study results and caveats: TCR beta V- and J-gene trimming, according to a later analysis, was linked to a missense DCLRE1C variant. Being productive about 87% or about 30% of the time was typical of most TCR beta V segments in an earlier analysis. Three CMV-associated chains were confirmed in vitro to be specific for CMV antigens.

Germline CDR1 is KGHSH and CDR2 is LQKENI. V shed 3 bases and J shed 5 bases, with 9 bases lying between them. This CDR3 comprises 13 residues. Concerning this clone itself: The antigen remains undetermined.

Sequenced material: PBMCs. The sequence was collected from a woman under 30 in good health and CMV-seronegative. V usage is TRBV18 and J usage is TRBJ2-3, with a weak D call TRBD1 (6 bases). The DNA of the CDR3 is TGTGCCAGCTCACCCGACAGGATAGATACGCAGTATTTT. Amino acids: CASSPDRIDTQYF.